A single sample gave rise to the 9 T cell receptor beta chains below, sequenced in a study of shared clonotypes between healthy human individuals. Only in-frame clones appear in the TCRdb table, and some are missing; sequencing was by immunoSEQ multiplex PCR. The sample has about 980,000 clones, less than 85% seen once. Sequencing input: memory CD4+ T cells sorted from blood. Subset denoted: CD45RA-negative fraction. The receptor source for this set is a man younger than 35 in good health.

The J gene is TRBJ2-7, the V gene TRBV18; D gene ambiguous. V lost 4 bases, J lost 1 base, and 8 bases lay in between. CDR3 length: 13 amino acids. Germline assignment: CDR1 KGHSH and CDR2 LQKENI. The CDR3 here is CASSLIQSYEQYF. Written as DNA, the CDR3 is TGTGCCAGCTCACTCATCCAGTCCTACGAGCAGTACTTC.

A few counts support this clone. The genes are TRBV7-2 and TRBJ2-3, with D unresolved. Trimming cost V 1 base and J 8 bases, with 1 base left between them. The CDR3 has 10 residues. Per germline, CDR1 SGHTA and CDR2 FQGNSA. The chain's CDR3 is CASSLGTQYF. The CDR3 DNA reads as TGTGCCAGCAGCTTAGGTACGCAGTATTTT.

The genes are TRBV18 and TRBJ2-2; D possibly corresponds to TRBD1 (5 bases). Trimming pared 8 bases from V and 1 base from J, leaving 8 bases between. The CDR3 runs 13 residues. Germline V lookup: CDR1 KGHSH, CDR2 LQKENI. CDR3 coding DNA: TGTGCCAGCACGCAGGGGAACACCGGGGAGCTGTTTTTT. This sequence encodes CASTQGNTGELFF.

This chain joins TRBV5-6 and TRBJ2-7; tentative D call: TRBD2 (6 bases). CDR3 length equals 15 residues. CDR1 is SGHDT and CDR2 is YYEEEE in the germline V gene. Trimming pared 4 bases from V and 1 base from J, leaving 15 bases between. CDR3 coding DNA: TGTGCCAGCAGCCCTAAACGGGGGAATTCCTACGAGCAGTACTTC. This translates into CASSPKRGNSYEQYF. Drawing the rest from reference TRBV5-6 and TRBJ2-7, the complete variable domain is DAGVTQSPTHLIKTRGQQVTLRCSPKSGHDTVSWYQQALGQGPQFIFQYYEEEERQRGNFPDRFSGHQFPNYSSELNVNALLLGDSALYLCASSPKRGNSYEQYFGPGTRLTVT.

The rearrangement links TRBV19 to TRBJ1-6, with D unresolved. V lost 7 bases to trimming and J lost 0 bases, with 10 bases between them. Germline V CDR1 and CDR2: LNHDA, SQIVND (reference sequence). This CDR3 is 15 amino acids long. The CDR3 DNA reads as TGTGCCAGTAAGGAAGGACTCTCCTATAATTCACCCCTCCACTTT. Its protein is CASKEGLSYNSPLHF.

The genes are TRBV5-6 and TRBJ2-1; TRBD1 is a possible D gene (6 bases). Per germline, CDR1 SGHDT and CDR2 YYEEEE. Deletions cut 2 bases from V and 6 bases from J, with 9 bases between. The CDR3 loop spans 13 amino acids. The DNA of the CDR3 is TGTGCCAGCAGCTTCCTGGGGGCCAATGAGCAGTTCTTC. Amino acid sequence: CASSFLGANEQFF.

The chain combines TRBV16 with TRBJ1-1; 7 bases align to TRBD1. The J segment lost 0 bases and the V segment lost 3 bases, leaving 4 bases of the junction unmatched. The CDR3 length is 15 residues. Germline V lookup: CDR1 KGHSY, CDR2 FQNENV. Written as DNA, the CDR3 is TGTGCCAGCAGCCAGTGGGGGACAGTGAACACTGAAGCTTTCTTT. Translated, it gives CASSQWGTVNTEAFF. The whole variable domain, remainder taken from reference TRBV16 and TRBJ1-1, is GEEVAQTPKHLVRGEGQKAKLYCAPIKGHSYVFWYQQVLKNEFKFLISFQNENVFDETGMPKERFSAKCLPNSPCSLEIQATKLEDSAVYFCASSQWGTVNTEAFFGQGTRLTVV.

This rearrangement joins TRBV7-9 to TRBJ2-1, with no clear D. The germline V gene encodes CDR1 SEHNR and CDR2 FQNEAQ (reference sequence). Trimming took 5 bases from V and 0 from J, leaving 20 bases between them. The CDR3 is 18 amino acids. In nucleotides, the CDR3 is TGTGCCAGCAGCCTCTTACGTATAGCTTGGGGCTCCTACAATGAGCAGTTCTTC. It translates to CASSLLRIAWGSYNEQFF.

The rearrangement uses TRBV4-3 and TRBJ1-2; TRBD1 might be the D (6 bases). Trimming cost V 1 base and J 2 bases, with 11 bases left between them. Germline V gene data show CDR1 as LGHNA and CDR2 as YSLEER. The CDR3 contains 15 residues. The CDR3 region is CASSQGTGLNYGYTF. In nucleotides, the CDR3 is TGCGCCAGCAGCCAAGGAACAGGGTTGAACTATGGCTACACCTTC.